The rows below give T cell receptor beta chains drawn from one sample of a study of T cells in Graves' hyperthyroidism and ophthalmopathy. TCRdb fed the multiplex PCR reads into MiXCR, producing one record per CDR3 protein. This sample has 500,000 to 650,000 distinct CDR3 sequences; around 15% occur once, and the top ten carry approximately 15%. Sample: blood. The receptors stem from a woman in her 40s with Graves' hyperthyroidism. Each CDR3 is given with its conserved first and last residue. D genes are given only for firm matches. Size values are once, few and many counts, or a class for expanded clones, and some rows have none.

j_call clone_size d_call v_call cdr3_nt cdr3_aa
TRBJ1-6 many - TRBV2 TGTGCCAGCAGTGAGGGAGCCTATAATTCACCCCTCCACTTT CASSEGAYNSPLHF
TRBJ1-5 - TRBD1 TRBV7-2 TGTGCCAGCAGCTTGATGGACAGGGCAATCAATCAGCCCCAGCATTTT CASSLMDRAINQPQHF
TRBJ2-7 - - TRBV29-1 TGCAGCGTCCGCCAGGGTGGCTCCTACGAGCAGTACTTC CSVRQGGSYEQYF
TRBJ2-3 - TRBD2 TRBV12-3/TRBV12-4 TGTGCCAGCAGCCAAGTAGCGGGGGCCAGGGCAGATACGCAGTATTTT CASSQVAGARADTQYF
TRBJ1-2 many - TRBV2 TGTGCCAGCCGGCAGGAAACCAACTATGGCTACACCTTC CASRQETNYGYTF
TRBJ2-7 many TRBD1 TRBV5-1 TGCGCCAGCAGCGGGACGGGACAGGGTACCTACGAGCAGTACTTC CASSGTGQGTYEQYF
TRBJ2-3 many TRBD2 TRBV5-1 TGCGCCAGCAGCTCTAGCGGTCCCACAGATACGCAGTATTTT CASSSSGPTDTQYF
TRBJ1-1 many - TRBV10-3 TGTGCCATCACTGACACGGACGGGAACACTGAAGCTTTCTTT CAITDTDGNTEAFF
TRBJ1-1 few - TRBV28 TGTGCCAGCAGTGGGGCTGTTGAAGCTTTCTTT CASSGAVEAFF
TRBJ1-2 few TRBD1 TRBV25-1 TGTGCCAGCAGTGATGATCGGGACAGGGGTCACGGCTACACCTTC CASSDDRDRGHGYTF
TRBJ2-3 many TRBD1 TRBV2 TGTGCCAGCAGTACTGGACAGGCTCGCACAGATACGCAGTATTTT CASSTGQARTDTQYF
TRBJ2-7 few - TRBV4-1 TGCGCCAGCAGCCTCGGCTTGGAGAACCCCTACGAGCAGTACTTC CASSLGLENPYEQYF
TRBJ2-3 many TRBD2 TRBV3-1 TGTGCCAGCGGATATAGCGGGAGTATGGCCACCCATAGCACAGATACGCAGTATTTT CASGYSGSMATHSTDTQYF
TRBJ2-1 - TRBD2 TRBV7-9 TGTGCCAGCAGCCCCCCCCCCGCCCTGGGACTAGCGGGAGGCTACAATGAGCAGTTCTTC CASSPPPALGLAGGYNEQFF
TRBJ2-3 - - TRBV5-4 TGTGCCAGCAGGAGCGAATTGAGCACAGATACGCAGTATTTT CASRSELSTDTQYF
TRBJ1-3 - - TRBV19 TGTGCCAGTAGTAAGCCCGGCTCTGGAAACACCATATATTTT CASSKPGSGNTIYF
TRBJ1-1 many TRBD1 TRBV24-1 TGTGCCACCAGTGATTTGGAGACAGGGGACGCTTTCTTT CATSDLETGDAFF